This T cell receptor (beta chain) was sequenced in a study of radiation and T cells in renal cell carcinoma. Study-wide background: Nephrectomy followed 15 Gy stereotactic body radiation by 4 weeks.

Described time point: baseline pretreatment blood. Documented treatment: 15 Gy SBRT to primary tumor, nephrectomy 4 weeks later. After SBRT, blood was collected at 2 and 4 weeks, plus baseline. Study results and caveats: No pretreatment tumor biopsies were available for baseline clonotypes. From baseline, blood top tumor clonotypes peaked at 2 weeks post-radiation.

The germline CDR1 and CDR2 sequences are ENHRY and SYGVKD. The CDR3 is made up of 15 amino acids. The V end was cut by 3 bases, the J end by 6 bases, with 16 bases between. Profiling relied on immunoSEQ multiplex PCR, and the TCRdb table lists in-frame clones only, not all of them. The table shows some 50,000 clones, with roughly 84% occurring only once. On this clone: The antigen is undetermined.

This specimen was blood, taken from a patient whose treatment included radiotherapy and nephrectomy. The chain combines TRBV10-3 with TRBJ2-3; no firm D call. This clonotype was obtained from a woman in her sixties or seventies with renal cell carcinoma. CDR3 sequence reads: CAISDPGANVDTQYF. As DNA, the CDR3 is TGTGCCATCAGTGATCCAGGAGCCAACGTGGATACGCAGTATTTT.